This TCR beta chain was observed in a study of blood T cell repertoires in COVID-19. Study overall: Collection of acute and convalescent COVID-19 samples took place in the United States, Italy and Spain. From T cells, B-cell-depleted T cells, or PBMCs came the material, which was cDNA or gDNA.

The CDR3 loop spans 19 amino acids. Looked up from germline, CDR1 is LNHDA and CDR2 is SQIVND (reference sequence). V was clipped by 5 bases and J by 4 bases; unmatched bases: 15. Method: immunoSEQ multiplex PCR; TCRdb's copy keeps in-frame clones and lacks some. The table shows under 250,000 clones, with around four fifths occurring only once. It was within 2 weeks before study entry that exposed participants met a COVID-19 case. The specimen was PBMCs or T cells enriched from blood (not recorded which). The rearrangement uses TRBV19 and TRBJ1-5; TRBD1 agrees at 12 bases. The clonotype originates from a woman aged 40 to 50 who had been exposed to COVID-19. CDR3 region: CASSLNRDRGLRGNQPQHF. The CDR3 DNA is TGTGCCAGTAGTCTCAACCGGGACAGGGGGCTAAGGGGGAATCAGCCCCAGCATTTT.